These 15 T cell receptor beta chains originate from one sample sequenced in a study of blood T cell repertoires in COVID-19. Data came from immunoSEQ multiplex PCR; TCRdb stores just in-frame clones and leaves some out. Here the sample spans roughly 280,000 clones, around 87% being singletons. The sequenced sample was PBMCs or T cells enriched from blood (not recorded which). All receptors derive from a woman under 30 who had recovered from COVID-19.

V is TRBV19 and J is TRBJ2-3; 10 nucleotides line up with TRBD2. The J segment lost 2 bases and the V segment lost 5 bases, leaving 10 bases of the junction unmatched. The length of the CDR3 is 17 residues. The germline V gene has CDR1 LNHDA and CDR2 SQIVND (reference sequence). CDR3: CASSPRTSGDFTDTQYF. The CDR3, as DNA: TGTGCCAGTAGTCCAAGGACTAGCGGAGATTTCACAGATACGCAGTATTTT.

The rearrangement uses TRBV4-1 and TRBJ2-2, with D possibly being TRBD2 (6 bases). The CDR3 runs 14 residues. The germline CDR1 and CDR2 sequences are MGHRA and YSYEKL. V lost 4 bases, J lost 6 bases, and 12 bases lay in between. CDR3 residues: CASSPTSMSGELFF. The CDR3 region has the DNA TGCGCCAGCAGCCCGACTAGTATGTCCGGGGAGCTGTTTTTT.

This CDR3 reads CASSLFMAEKLFF. CDR3 DNA: TGTGCCAGCAGTTTATTTATGGCTGAAAAACTGTTTTTT. The chain recombines TRBV28 with TRBJ1-4; D call uncertain. The CDR3 is made up of 13 amino acids. V dropped 1 base and J dropped 7 bases, with 7 bases sitting between them. Germline CDR1 is MDHEN and CDR2 is SYDVKM.

The J gene is TRBJ1-5, the V gene TRBV7-9, with TRBD1 as a possible D gene (5 bases). Germline CDR1 SEHNR, CDR2 FQNEAQ (reference sequence). This CDR3 comprises 15 residues. V was pared by 0 bases and J by 2 bases, with 8 bases between. DNA of the CDR3: TGTGCCAGCAGCTTAGCGGGAGGGGGCAATCAGCCCCAGCATTTT. It is translated as CASSLAGGGNQPQHF.

This clone came up a few times. The V gene is TRBV9, the J gene TRBJ2-5; 12 nucleotides match TRBD1. The CDR3 has 14 residues. Germline-derived CDR1 and CDR2 are SGDLS and YYNGEE. After removal of 4 bases from V and 5 bases from J, the junction contained 3 bases not matched to a gene. The DNA for the CDR3 is TGTGCCAGCAGCCTCGGGACAGGGGGCGAGACCCAGTACTTC. This translates into CASSLGTGGETQYF. The variable domain in full, with the rest retrieved from reference TRBV9 and TRBJ2-5, is DSGVTQTPKHLITATGQRVTLRCSPRSGDLSVYWYQQSLDQGLQFLIQYYNGEERAKGNILERFSAQQFPDLHSELNLSSLELGDSALYFCASSLGTGGETQYFGPGTRLLVL.

The gene calls are TRBV11-2 and TRBJ2-3, with 8 bases aligning to TRBD2. J was trimmed by 3 bases and V by 1 base; bases with no gene match: 3. The germline V gene has CDR1 SGHAT and CDR2 FQNNGV. The CDR3 has 15 amino acids. CDR3 bases: TGTGCCAGCAGCTTAGCGGGGGGGTGGACAGATACGCAGTATTTT. Amino acid sequence: CASSLAGGWTDTQYF.

The chain is built from TRBV19 and TRBJ1-3; the D is unclear. CDR3 length equals 15 residues. V was pared by 4 bases and J by 0 bases, with 10 bases between. Germline lookup yields CDR1 LNHDA and CDR2 SQIVND (reference sequence). The CDR3 sequence: CASSTDWSSGNTIYF. CDR3 nucleotide sequence: TGTGCCAGTAGTACCGACTGGAGCTCTGGAAACACCATATATTTT.

This sequence joins TRBV7-9 and TRBJ1-2; TRBD1 is a possible D gene (5 bases). CDR3 length: 14 amino acids. Per germline, CDR1 SEHNR and CDR2 FQNEAQ (reference sequence). V was trimmed by 7 bases and J by 6 bases, leaving 18 bases between them. CDR3 coding DNA: TGTGCCAGCAACAGAGCGGGGGGAATGCATGGCTACACCTTC. Translating it yields CASNRAGGMHGYTF.

V gene TRBV28 combines with J gene TRBJ2-2; D unclear. CDR1 and CDR2 (germline): MDHEN, SYDVKM. V lost 5 bases and J 9 bases, leaving 22 bases between the germline ends. The CDR3 covers 16 residues. Here the CDR3 DNA reads TGTGCCAGCAGTCCTTCCTCAAACATGGTATTCAGGGAGCTGTTTTTT. Amino acid sequence: CASSPSSNMVFRELFF.

V usage is TRBV2 and J usage is TRBJ2-5; 13 nucleotides match TRBD2. Trimming took 1 base from V and 5 from J; bases not matched to a gene: 7. Germline V CDR1 and CDR2: SNHLY, FYNNEI. The CDR3 is 17 residues long. CDR3 residues: CASSEGGGLAGWETQYF. DNA of the CDR3: TGTGCCAGCAGTGAAGGTGGGGGACTAGCGGGATGGGAGACCCAGTACTTC. The variable domain in full, with the rest retrieved from reference TRBV2 and TRBJ2-5, is EPEVTQTPSHQVTQMGQEVILRCVPISNHLYFYWYRQILGQKVEFLVSFYNNEISEKSEIFDDQFSVERPDGSNFTLKIRSTKLEDSAMYFCASSEGGGLAGWETQYFGPGTRLLVL.

V gene TRBV25-1 combines with J gene TRBJ1-1; 9 nucleotides match TRBD1. CDR3 length equals 16 residues. The germline V gene has CDR1 MGHDK and CDR2 SYGVNS. V lost 1 base to trimming and J lost 5 bases; unmatched junction nucleotides: 8. Written as DNA, the CDR3 is TGTGCCAGCAGTGAATGGGGACAGGGAGGTAAGACTGAAGCTTTCTTT. Translating gives CASSEWGQGGKTEAFF.

In this sample, this clone turned up once. The chain uses TRBV6-5 and TRBJ1-2; D is possibly TRBD1 (6 bases). CDR3 length: 15 residues. Germline V gives CDR1 MNHEY, CDR2 SVGAGI. Trimming shortened V by 9 bases and J by 4 bases, and 21 bases separated the two germline ends. The CDR3 loop reads CASIRGGGVSYGYTF. As DNA, the CDR3 is TGTGCCAGTATAAGGGGAGGGGGAGTAAGCTATGGCTACACCTTC.

The J gene is TRBJ1-2, the V gene TRBV4-1, with TRBD1 as a possible D gene (5 bases). V was shortened by 2 bases and J by 6 bases, with 16 bases between the two germline ends. CDR1 is MGHRA, CDR2 YSYEKL, per germline. CDR3 length equals 15 residues. The CDR3 loop is CASSQSQGSPHGYTF. The CDR3 coding sequence is TGCGCCAGCAGCCAAAGTCAGGGCTCCCCACATGGCTACACCTTC.

V gene TRBV4-2 combines with J gene TRBJ2-2, with 10 bases fitting TRBD2. V lost 2 bases to trimming and J lost 3 bases; unmatched junction nucleotides: 3. CDR1 is LGHNA, CDR2 YNFKEQ, per germline. This CDR3 region has 16 residues. CDR3 nucleotide sequence: TGTGCCAGCAGCCAACTTAGCGGGGGGCACACCGGGGAGCTGTTTTTT. It specifies CASSQLSGGHTGELFF.

V gene TRBV9 combines with J gene TRBJ1-6, with D tentatively TRBD1 (6 bases). The germline gives CDR1 SGDLS, CDR2 YYNGEE. V was clipped by 0 bases and J by 7 bases, with 17 bases between them. The CDR3 loop spans 17 amino acids. The CDR3 DNA follows: TGTGCCAGCAGCGTAGAGGCGGGGGCCCTGGACAATTCACCCCTCCACTTT. This sequence encodes CASSVEAGALDNSPLHF.